The 5 T cell receptor beta chains reported below all come from one sample, sequenced in a study of OX40 agonist ivuxolimab in advanced cancers. Sequencing used immunoSEQ multiplex PCR; TCRdb keeps in-frame clones, though not all of them. The data hold about 93,000 clones, with approximately 89% observed a single time. The sequences come from CD4+ or CD8+ T cells sorted from blood, collected in a trial of the OX40 agonist ivuxolimab. The receptors were gathered from an adult with an advanced solid tumor such as melanoma, head and neck, liver or kidney cancer.

The chain joins TRBV28 to TRBJ1-3; 7 bases are shared with TRBD1. V lost 2 bases, J lost 9 bases, and 4 bases stayed unmatched. Per germline, CDR1 MDHEN and CDR2 SYDVKM. This CDR3 spans 13 amino acids. CDR3 loop: CASSLGYRGTIYF. In DNA, the CDR3 is TGTGCCAGCAGTTTAGGGTACAGGGGCACCATATATTTT.

This chain joins TRBV4-3 and TRBJ1-4, with TRBD1 matching 7 bases. The CDR3 totals 16 residues. CDR1 is LGHNA and CDR2 is YSLEER in the germline V gene. V was clipped by 0 bases and J by 7 bases; unmatched bases: 8. CDR3 DNA: TGCGCCAGCAGCCAAGAGTTGGCACAGGGGAGTGAAAAACTGTTTTTT. Amino acids: CASSQELAQGSEKLFF.

The J gene is TRBJ1-4, the V gene TRBV9; D uncertain. The CDR3 extends over 15 amino acids. The V gene lost 7 bases and the J gene lost 5 bases, with 18 bases spanning the gap. CDR1 and CDR2 (germline): SGDLS, YYNGEE. The CDR3 loop reads CASSPQGWRNEKLFF. For the CDR3, the DNA is TGTGCCAGCTCCCCCCAAGGGTGGAGAAATGAAAAACTGTTTTTT. The variable domain in full, completed from reference TRBV9 and TRBJ1-4, reads DSGVTQTPKHLITATGQRVTLRCSPRSGDLSVYWYQQSLDQGLQFLIQYYNGEERAKGNILERFSAQQFPDLHSELNLSSLELGDSALYFCASSPQGWRNEKLFFGSGTQLSVL.

This clone was detected a few times. The chain uses TRBV19 and TRBJ1-5; tentative D call: TRBD1 (5 bases). The V gene's germline CDR1 is LNHDA and CDR2 SQIVND (reference sequence). V lost 2 bases, J lost 5 bases, and 22 bases lay in between. The CDR3 sequence is 18 residues long. In DNA form, the CDR3 reads TGTGCCAGTAGTATACCGCCGGTATTCAGGGCCGCATATCAGCCCCAGCATTTT. This codes for CASSIPPVFRAAYQPQHF. The full variable domain, in which reference TRBV19 and TRBJ1-5 provide the parts outside the CDR3, is DGGITQSPKYLFRKEGQNVTLSCEQNLNHDAMYWYRQDPGQGLRLIYYSQIVNDFQKGDIAEGYSVSREKKESFPLTVTSAQKNPTAFYLCASSIPPVFRAAYQPQHFGDGTRLSIL.

CDR3 in amino acids: CASSVRQDTGELFF. CDR3 in DNA: TGTGCCAGCAGCGTTCGACAGGACACCGGGGAGCTGTTTTTT. The chain links TRBV9 to TRBJ2-2; maybe TRBD1 (6 bases). Trimming shortened V by 2 bases and J by 3 bases, and 8 bases separated the two germline ends. Germline CDR1 SGDLS, CDR2 YYNGEE. CDR3 length equals 14 residues.